Following are 31 T cell receptor beta chains from one sample sequenced in a study of blood T cell repertoires in COVID-19. TCRdb's copy holds only in-frame clones and misses some; the assay was immunoSEQ multiplex PCR. The sample shows some 260,000 clones, more than 65% of them seen only once. Sequencing was performed on peripheral blood. These TCRs come from a woman aged 18-30 years with acute or convalescent COVID-19.

Concerning this clone itself: One end of the junction varies from germline; a read error may be responsible. The V gene is TRBV27, the J gene TRBJ2-3; D is undetermined. This CDR3 region has 8 residues. Germline V gene lookup returns CDR1 MNHEY and CDR2 SMNVEV (reference sequence). CDR3 bases: TGTGCCAGCAGTGTAAGAGGTTTT. Its protein product is CASSVRGF.

Only one count was recorded for this clone. This sequence joins TRBV5-1 and TRBJ1-3; TRBD1 aligns across 7 bases. The germline CDR1 and CDR2 sequences are SGHRS and YFSETQ. The CDR3 is 15 amino acids. V lost 0 bases, J lost 8 bases, and 8 bases stayed unmatched. The CDR3 sequence is CASSLGDRDWDTIYF. The CDR3 region has the DNA TGCGCCAGCAGCTTGGGCGACAGGGATTGGGACACCATATATTTT.

V is TRBV19 and J is TRBJ2-3; TRBD2 is a possible D gene (5 bases). The ends were cut back, 8 bases at V and 3 bases at J, with 18 bases in the middle. CDR3 size: 15 residues. Germline CDR1 is LNHDA and CDR2 is SQIVND (reference sequence). The CDR3, as DNA: TGTGCCAGTCGAGAATCATGGTCGGGGACAGATACGCAGTATTTT. It codes for CASRESWSGTDTQYF.

The rearrangement uses TRBV3-1 (or the pseudogene TRBV3-2) and TRBJ2-7; 12 bases are shared with TRBD1. The germline V gene has CDR1 LGHDT and CDR2 YNNKEL (reference sequence). This CDR3 is 14 amino acids long. The V and J ends lost 3 bases and 9 bases, in that order; junction bases with no gene match: 6. CDR3 loop: CASSQGQGALGQYF. The CDR3 DNA reads as TGTGCCAGCAGCCAGGGACAGGGGGCGCTGGGGCAGTACTTC.

J is TRBJ1-1 and V is TRBV2; no clear D gene. Germline V gives CDR1 SNHLY, CDR2 FYNNEI. The CDR3 has 13 residues. Deletions cut 5 bases from V and 3 bases from J, with 10 bases between. The CDR3 bases are TGTGCCAGCAGTCTCGAGGGAGACACTGAAGCTTTCTTT. Amino acid sequence: CASSLEGDTEAFF.

The chain is built from TRBV5-6 and TRBJ2-1; 7 bases map to TRBD1. Germline trimming cut 5 bases from V and 10 bases from J; bases unmatched to any gene: 12. The length of the CDR3 is 14 residues. Germline assignment: CDR1 SGHDT and CDR2 YYEEEE. CDR3 nucleotides: TGTGCCAGCAGTTCGACAGGGTGGGCCACAGAGCAGTTCTTC. Translating it yields CASSSTGWATEQFF.

This chain joins TRBV6-2 or TRBV6-3 and TRBJ2-7; TRBD1 agrees at 8 bases. After removal of 6 bases from V and 4 bases from J, the junction contained 8 bases not matched to a gene. The CDR3 has 14 amino acids. The V gene's germline CDR1 is MNHEY and CDR2 SVGEGT. DNA for the CDR3: TGTGCCAGCAGCACAGGGGGGAGGACGTACGAGCAGTACTTC. This sequence encodes CASSTGGRTYEQYF.

The J gene is TRBJ2-5, the V gene TRBV7-6, with TRBD1 matching 9 bases. The V gene end was trimmed by 4 bases and the J gene end by 4 bases; junction bases not matched to a gene: 7. This CDR3 has 15 amino acids. Germline CDR1 reads SGHVS; CDR2 reads FNYEAQ. The CDR3: CASSSQQGAGETQYF. The CDR3 DNA sequence: TGTGCCAGCAGCTCCCAACAGGGGGCAGGAGAGACCCAGTACTTC.

V usage is TRBV7-2 and J usage is TRBJ2-1, with TRBD1 matching 9 bases. The trim removed 5 bases at V and 9 bases at J, leaving 8 bases unmatched. The CDR3 covers 14 residues. Germline V gene data show CDR1 as SGHTA and CDR2 as FQGNSA. CDR3 sequence reads: CASSVGQGRGEQFF. Written as DNA, the CDR3 is TGTGCCAGCAGCGTGGGACAGGGTAGGGGTGAGCAGTTCTTC. Full variable domain (remainder filled in from reference TRBV7-2 and TRBJ2-1): GAGVSQSPSNKVTEKGKDVELRCDPISGHTALYWYRQSLGQGLEFLIYFQGNSAPDKSGLPSDRFSAERTGGSVSTLTIQRTQQEDSAVYLCASSVGQGRGEQFFGPGTRLTVL.

DNA for the CDR3: TGTGCCAGCAGTGGGGACAGGGAGGTATCCTCCTATAATTCACCCCTCCACTTT. It is translated as CASSGDREVSSYNSPLHF. The rearrangement joins TRBV2 to TRBJ1-6, with 9 nucleotides matching TRBD1. Losses at the gene ends were 4 bases for V and 0 bases for J; bases not matched to a gene: 7. In germline, CDR1 is SNHLY, CDR2 FYNNEI. CDR3 length: 18 residues.

The chain carries TRBV7-8 and TRBJ2-3; TRBD1 might be the D (6 bases). Germline V gene lookup returns CDR1 SGHVS and CDR2 FQNEAQ. This CDR3 comprises 15 residues. Between the trimmed V and J ends, which lost 2 bases and 3 bases, there was a span of 12 bases. CDR3 amino acids: CASSLIQGNTDTQYF. The CDR3, as DNA: TGTGCCAGCAGCTTAATACAGGGAAATACAGATACGCAGTATTTT.

The rearrangement joins TRBV27 to TRBJ1-2; possible D gene TRBD1, 5 bases. Trimming removed 3 bases at V and 1 base at J, with 15 bases between. This CDR3 contains 16 residues. Germline loops: CDR1 MNHEY, CDR2 SMNVEV (reference sequence). The CDR3 reads CASSFYRGGGNYGYTF. The DNA of the CDR3 is TGTGCCAGCAGTTTTTATAGGGGTGGCGGTAACTATGGCTACACCTTC.

About this clone: At one of its ends the junction is not consistent with the germline gene, which may arise from a read error. The chain couples TRBV6-6 to TRBJ1-1; D perhaps matches TRBD1 (6 bases). Germline-derived CDR1 and CDR2 are MNHNY and SVGAGI (reference sequence). The CDR3 is 12 residues long. The CDR3 DNA reads TGTGCCAGCAGAGGACAGAACGCTGAAGCTTTCTTT. Translated, it gives CASRGQNAEAFF.

This chain uses TRBV30 with TRBJ1-1; D ambiguous. V was shortened by 2 bases and J by 1 base, with 8 bases between the two germline ends. The CDR3 has 13 residues. The germline gives CDR1 GTSNPN, CDR2 SVGIG (reference sequence). The CDR3 DNA reads as TGTGCCTGGAGTACGGGAGGGAACACTGAAGCTTTCTTT. Protein: CAWSTGGNTEAFF.

The chain carries TRBV6-2 or TRBV6-3 and TRBJ2-3; 12 bases align to TRBD2. J was trimmed by 0 bases and V by 2 bases; bases with no gene match: 12. CDR1 and CDR2 from the germline V gene are MNHEY and SVGEGT. This CDR3 comprises 20 residues. CDR3 bases: TGTGCCAGCAGTTACGACGCTAGACTAGCGGGAGCCTCTAGCACAGATACGCAGTATTTT. This translates into CASSYDARLAGASSTDTQYF.

This clone was counted a few times. V is TRBV19 and J is TRBJ1-5; D uncertain. The length of the CDR3 is 13 residues. Germline V gene data show CDR1 as LNHDA and CDR2 as SQIVND (reference sequence). V gave up 1 base and J gave up 3 bases, with 4 bases separating them. The CDR3 protein is CASSIALNQPQHF. CDR3 DNA sequence: TGTGCCAGTAGTATAGCTCTCAATCAGCCCCAGCATTTT.

The chain couples TRBV19 to TRBJ1-2; 7 bases match TRBD1. Trimming removed 6 bases from V and 3 bases from J; junction bases left unmatched: 19. Germline values: CDR1 LNHDA, CDR2 SQIVND (reference sequence). The CDR3 covers 18 residues. The CDR3: CASRFTGTASPKHYGYTF. The CDR3 nucleotides read TGTGCCAGTAGATTTACCGGGACAGCATCCCCGAAGCACTATGGCTACACCTTC.

This clone was observed a few times. At one end, the junction sequence differs from germline, possibly due to a read error. The CDR3 region has the DNA TGTGCCAGCACCTTGACATCCGGGACAGGGTTATTCTACGAGCAGTACTTC. The encoded protein is CASTLTSGTGLFYEQYF. The V call is TRBV5-4, the J call TRBJ2-7; 9 bases fit TRBD1. The germline V gene has CDR1 SGHNT and CDR2 YYREEE (reference sequence). This CDR3 has 17 residues.

The chain uses TRBV4-3 and TRBJ2-7; tentatively, D is TRBD2 (5 bases). Trimming pared 1 base from V and 4 bases from J, leaving 14 bases between. Per the germline V gene, CDR1 is LGHNA and CDR2 is YSLEER. The length of the CDR3 is 15 residues. Here the CDR3 reads CASSQAESGKYEQYF. In DNA form, the CDR3 reads TGCGCCAGCAGCCAAGCCGAGTCGGGAAAGTACGAGCAGTACTTC.

Here the CDR3 reads CASSRSGTQPYEQYF. CDR3 coding DNA: TGTGCCAGCAGTCGTTCCGGGACTCAACCCTACGAGCAGTACTTC. V gene TRBV7-2 combines with J gene TRBJ2-7, with D tentatively TRBD2 (6 bases). CDR1 is SGHTA and CDR2 is FQGNSA in the germline V gene. V was clipped by 6 bases and J by 2 bases, with 17 bases between them. This CDR3 comprises 15 residues. Looking up the rest from reference TRBV7-2 and TRBJ2-7 gives the full variable domain: GAGVSQSPSNKVTEKGKDVELRCDPISGHTALYWYRQSLGQGLEFLIYFQGNSAPDKSGLPSDRFSAERTGGSVSTLTIQRTQQEDSAVYLCASSRSGTQPYEQYFGPGTRLTVT.

This chain joins TRBV7-9 and TRBJ1-4, with 10 bases aligning to TRBD1. Germline V gene sequence: CDR1 SEHNR, CDR2 FQNEAQ (reference sequence). The CDR3 is 15 residues long. The trim removed 5 bases at V and 8 bases at J, leaving 8 bases unmatched. The CDR3 DNA sequence: TGTGCCAGCAGCCTTCCGACAGGGGGCCGGGAAAAACTGTTTTTT. Amino acids: CASSLPTGGREKLFF.

This chain connects TRBV2 to TRBJ2-2; 7 nucleotides match TRBD2. The CDR3 loop spans 17 amino acids. Germline V gene lookup returns CDR1 SNHLY and CDR2 FYNNEI. Unmatched junction bases numbered 9, after V lost 4 bases and J lost 1 base. The CDR3 DNA follows: TGTGCCAGCAGTGTCATCGGGTGGGAGGGGAACACCGGGGAGCTGTTTTTT. Its protein product is CASSVIGWEGNTGELFF. Full variable domain (remainder filled in from reference TRBV2 and TRBJ2-2): EPEVTQTPSHQVTQMGQEVILRCVPISNHLYFYWYRQILGQKVEFLVSFYNNEISEKSEIFDDQFSVERPDGSNFTLKIRSTKLEDSAMYFCASSVIGWEGNTGELFFGEGSRLTVL.

V usage is TRBV14 and J usage is TRBJ1-5; D perhaps matches TRBD1 (5 bases). This CDR3 contains 15 residues. The germline V and J ends were trimmed by 4 bases and 5 bases, with 15 bases remaining between them. Per the germline V gene, CDR1 is SGHDN and CDR2 is FVKESK. The chain's CDR3 is CASSPYPGDHQPQHF. The CDR3 nucleotides are TGTGCCAGCAGCCCCTACCCGGGGGACCATCAGCCCCAGCATTTT. Looking up the rest from reference TRBV14 and TRBJ1-5 gives the full variable domain: EAGVTQFPSHSVIEKGQTVTLRCDPISGHDNLYWYRRVMGKEIKFLLHFVKESKQDESGMPNNRFLAERTGGTYSTLKVQPAELEDSGVYFCASSPYPGDHQPQHFGDGTRLSIL.

The rearrangement joins TRBV6-5 to TRBJ1-5; 8 bases fit TRBD1. The V gene end was trimmed by 1 base and the J gene end by 2 bases; junction bases not matched to a gene: 4. Germline CDR1 and CDR2: MNHEY and SVGAGI. The CDR3 is made up of 16 amino acids. CDR3 loop: CASSYCPGGRNQPQHF. The CDR3 DNA is TGTGCCAGCAGTTACTGCCCAGGGGGCCGCAATCAGCCCCAGCATTTT.

This chain joins TRBV18 and TRBJ2-7, with 9 bases identical to TRBD2. The trim removed 1 base at V and 5 bases at J, leaving 6 bases unmatched. Germline CDR1 reads KGHSH; CDR2 reads LQKENI. This CDR3 comprises 15 residues. CDR3 protein: CASSPLLAGSHEQYF. CDR3 DNA sequence: TGTGCCAGCTCACCACTCCTAGCGGGAAGCCACGAGCAGTACTTC.

This rearrangement joins TRBV7-6 to TRBJ2-1; the match to TRBD2 covers 8 bases. Germline V CDR1 and CDR2: SGHVS, FNYEAQ. Losses at the gene ends were 0 bases for V and 1 base for J; bases not matched to a gene: 8. CDR3 length equals 18 residues. CDR3 in amino acids: CASSLAGLAGESYNEQFF. The CDR3 DNA sequence: TGTGCCAGCAGCTTAGCTGGGCTAGCGGGCGAGTCCTACAATGAGCAGTTCTTC.

This clone was seen more than once but under ten times. V gene TRBV25-1 combines with J gene TRBJ2-1, with 7 bases lining up with TRBD1. V trimming: 3 bases; J trimming: 8 bases; junction bases outside the gene matches: 10. Germline lookup yields CDR1 MGHDK and CDR2 SYGVNS. This CDR3 contains 15 residues. The CDR3, as DNA: TGTGCCAGCAGTGATTTTGGGACAGTTAGCCATGAGCAGTTCTTC. Translated, it gives CASSDFGTVSHEQFF.

As DNA, the CDR3 is TGTGCCAGCAGACTAAACTACGAGCAGTACTTC. Encoded protein: CASRLNYEQYF. The chain has TRBV2 and TRBJ2-7; D remains ambiguous. Germline V gene sequence: CDR1 SNHLY, CDR2 FYNNEI. The V end was cut by 6 bases, the J end by 3 bases, with 6 bases between. The CDR3 loop spans 11 amino acids.

This sequence joins TRBV6-5 and TRBJ1-5; weak D call: TRBD1 (6 bases). Germline V gives CDR1 MNHEY, CDR2 SVGAGI. This CDR3 is 14 amino acids long. The ends were cut back, 6 bases at V and 5 bases at J, with 14 bases in the middle. As DNA, the CDR3 is TGTGCCAGCAGCATAGGACAGTTCTATCAGCCCCAGCATTTT. This sequence encodes CASSIGQFYQPQHF.

This clone was detected only a few times. CDR3 region: CASSLGRARGGELFF. The CDR3 DNA sequence: TGTGCCAGCAGCTTAGGCAGGGCACGTGGCGGGGAGCTGTTTTTT. The chain carries TRBV11-2 and TRBJ2-2, with D maybe TRBD1 (5 bases). The germline V and J ends were trimmed by 1 base and 7 bases, with 13 bases remaining between them. Looked up from germline, CDR1 is SGHAT and CDR2 is FQNNGV. The CDR3 length is 15 residues.

The sample holds a few counts of this clone. The chain carries TRBV6-5 and TRBJ2-6; D unclear. The CDR3 totals 15 residues. Per germline, CDR1 MNHEY and CDR2 SVGAGI. Trimming shortened V by 7 bases and J by 4 bases, and 14 bases separated the two germline ends. The CDR3 sequence is CASTHAESGANVLTF. The CDR3, as DNA: TGTGCCAGCACTCACGCTGAGTCGGGGGCCAACGTCCTGACTTTC.